The T cell receptor (beta chain) under discussion was sequenced for a study of T cells after yellow fever vaccination. TCRdb independently ran MiXCR on the 5' RACE reads; one entry per CDR3 protein. This sample has some 600,000 distinct CDR3 sequences; about a sixth occur once, and the top ten carry about 18%. CDR1 GTSNPN and CDR2 SVGIG come from the germline V gene (reference sequence). The CDR3 has 15 amino acids. As for this clonotype: At one boundary the junction diverges from the germline segment, which might be a read error.

Material: PBMCs, obtained 5 to 6 days after the first yellow fever vaccination. The origin of this receptor is a man aged 18 to 35 who received the YFV17D yellow fever vaccine. V is TRBV30 and J is TRBJ2-1; TRBD2 aligns across 8 bases. CDR3 nucleotide sequence: TGTGCCTGGAGTGTAGGACTAGCAGCCTACAATGAGCCGTTCTTC. Translation gives CAWSVGLAAYNEPFF.